Each of the 21 T cell receptor beta chains below was sequenced from the same sample in a study of CD8 T cells in ankylosing spondylitis. TCRdb fed the 5' RACE reads into MiXCR, producing one record per CDR3 protein. Of around 890,000 distinct CDR3 sequences in the sample, about 10% are singletons; the top ten hold about 0.49%. Study results and caveats: Characteristic of ankylosing spondylitis blood, it appeared, was a TCR beta motif comprising about eight highly homologous variants.

These receptors are not linked to any known antigen. Sequenced sample: blood, either unsorted or a sorted T cell fraction (not recorded which). These receptors were collected from a male donor with ankylosing spondylitis.

This clonotype appeared a few times. J is TRBJ1-6 and V is TRBV10-3, with D tentatively TRBD1 (6 bases). Germline CDR1 is ENHRY and CDR2 is SYGVKD. V was pared by 10 bases and J by 9 bases, with 13 bases between. The CDR3 is made up of 12 amino acids. The CDR3 spells CATAGVSSPLHF. The CDR3 DNA reads TGTGCCACCGCAGGGGTTAGTTCACCCCTCCACTTT.

The J gene is TRBJ2-2, the V gene TRBV25-1; maybe TRBD1 (6 bases). Germline CDR1 MGHDK, CDR2 SYGVNS. This CDR3 is 15 amino acids long. V lost 4 bases and J 2 bases, leaving 11 bases between the germline ends. The CDR3 here is CASSALGGNTGELFF. CDR3 nucleotides: TGTGCCAGCAGTGCCTTAGGGGGAAACACCGGGGAGCTGTTTTTT.

This clonotype was observed a few times. The V call is TRBV7-2, the J call TRBJ2-7; the D gene is possibly TRBD2 (5 bases). This CDR3 is 13 amino acids long. V dropped 5 bases and J dropped 6 bases, with 14 bases sitting between them. The V gene's germline CDR1 is SGHTA and CDR2 FQGNSA. The CDR3 here is CASSQTGVLEQYF. CDR3 in DNA: TGTGCCAGCAGCCAGACCGGGGTCCTCGAGCAGTACTTC.

The V call is TRBV24-1, the J call TRBJ2-1, with D possibly TRBD2 on 5 matching bases. This CDR3 spans 16 amino acids. Looked up from germline, CDR1 is KGHDR and CDR2 is SFDVKD. With 0 bases removed from V and 1 base from J, the gap between germline ends came to 9 bases. The DNA for the CDR3 is TGTGCCACCAGTGATTTGCGGAGCGGATCCTACAATGAGCAGTTCTTC. Amino acids: CATSDLRSGSYNEQFF.

The table lists this clonotype with a few counts. V usage is TRBV24-1 and J usage is TRBJ2-1; 9 bases map to TRBD2. J was trimmed by 9 bases and V by 5 bases; bases with no gene match: 7. CDR3 length: 14 residues. Germline lookup yields CDR1 KGHDR and CDR2 SFDVKD. CDR3 bases: TGTGCCACCAGTGTCGCGGGGGGGCTTCGTGAGCAGTTCTTC. Residues: CATSVAGGLREQFF.

V usage is TRBV7-9 and J usage is TRBJ1-6; the match to TRBD1 covers 8 bases. Trimming removed 5 bases from V and 11 bases from J; junction bases left unmatched: 5. Per germline, CDR1 SEHNR and CDR2 FQNEAQ (reference sequence). The CDR3 sequence is 13 residues long. The chain's CDR3 is CASSVDRGAPLHF. Written as DNA, the CDR3 is TGTGCCAGCAGCGTCGACAGGGGAGCACCCCTCCACTTT.

The sample holds many counts of this clonotype. In DNA form, the CDR3 reads TGTGCCAGCACCCTTTATCCGGAGGAGCTGTTTTTT. As protein: CASTLYPEELFF. This chain uses TRBV6-6 with TRBJ2-2; no firm D call. The germline gives CDR1 MNHNY, CDR2 SVGAGI (reference sequence). This CDR3 has 12 residues. Trimming removed 7 bases from V and 10 bases from J, with 13 bases in between.

The chain recombines TRBV5-1 with TRBJ2-1, with TRBD2 matching 7 bases. The CDR3 is made up of 13 amino acids. The germline V gene encodes CDR1 SGHRS and CDR2 YFSETQ. With V trimmed by 0 bases and J by 8 bases, 2 bases remained unmatched. CDR3 sequence (DNA): TGCGCCAGCAGCTTGGCGCGGGAGTATGAGCAGTTCTTC. Translation gives CASSLAREYEQFF.

This clonotype was detected a few times. The chain uses TRBV20-1 and TRBJ1-2, with 10 bases that match TRBD1. This CDR3 is built from 13 residues. Looked up from germline, CDR1 is DFQATT and CDR2 is SNEGSKA (reference sequence). Trimming took 2 bases from V and 5 from J; bases not matched to a gene: 2. The CDR3 DNA reads TGCAGTGCTAGACTGGGACAGGGGTATGGCTACACCTTC. This translates into CSARLGQGYGYTF.

The rearrangement links TRBV10-3 to TRBJ2-2; TRBD2 matches 11 bases. The V gene's germline CDR1 is ENHRY and CDR2 SYGVKD. The CDR3 is 15 residues long. The junction had 4 bases not matched to a gene; V was cut back by 4 bases and J by 6 bases. This chain's CDR3 is CAISGSGGAAGELFF. The CDR3 nucleotides are TGTGCCATCAGTGGTAGCGGGGGGGCCGCCGGGGAGCTGTTTTTT.

The chain uses TRBV5-1 and TRBJ2-2; D possibly corresponds to TRBD2 (5 bases). This CDR3 is 16 amino acids long. The V gene lost 0 bases and the J gene lost 1 base, with 10 bases spanning the gap. CDR1 and CDR2 from the germline V gene are SGHRS and YFSETQ. DNA of the CDR3: TGCGCCAGCAGCTTGGCCTCGGGGTTGAACACCGGGGAGCTGTTTTTT. Its translation: CASSLASGLNTGELFF. Combining the CDR3 with reference TRBV5-1 and TRBJ2-2 gives the whole variable domain KAGVTQTPRYLIKTRGQQVTLSCSPISGHRSVSWYQQTPGQGLQFLFEYFSETQRNKGNFPGRFSGRQFSNSRSEMNVSTLELGDSALYLCASSLASGLNTGELFFGEGSRLTVL.

The chain links TRBV20-1 to TRBJ2-5; D may be TRBD2 (5 bases). Germline CDR1 reads DFQATT; CDR2 reads SNEGSKA (reference sequence). V was pared by 6 bases and J by 0 bases, with 17 bases between. This CDR3 spans 15 amino acids. The CDR3, as DNA: TGCAGTGCCGACGAGCTAGCAGAGTACCAAGAGACCCAGTACTTC. Its protein is CSADELAEYQETQYF.

This clonotype was found a few times. The CDR3 nucleotides read TGTGCCAGCAGTTACCCCCCCTACGAGCAGTACTTC. This translates into CASSYPPYEQYF. The chain carries TRBV6-2 or TRBV6-3 and TRBJ2-7; D not certain. The V end was cut by 2 bases, the J end by 2 bases, with 4 bases between. CDR1 is MNHEY, CDR2 SVGEGT, per germline. The CDR3 is 12 residues long.

This chain joins TRBV15 and TRBJ1-2; 7 bases fit TRBD1. Germline-derived CDR1 and CDR2 are LNHNV and YYDKDF (reference sequence). V lost 1 base and J lost 4; bases outside the gene matches: 6. The CDR3 runs 15 residues. The chain's CDR3 is CATSRVNSGGYGYTF. The CDR3 DNA reads TGTGCCACCAGCAGAGTGAACTCAGGGGGCTATGGCTACACCTTC.

The genes are TRBV4-2 and TRBJ2-2; 10 bases agree with TRBD2. V shed 1 base, J shed 6 bases, and the junction held 8 bases outside the gene matches. Germline CDR1 LGHNA, CDR2 YNFKEQ. The CDR3 consists of 17 residues. CDR3 sequence (DNA): TGTGCCAGCAGCCAAGCTAGAAGCGGGGGGGGCCCCGGGGAGCTGTTTTTT. Protein product: CASSQARSGGGPGELFF.

This clonotype was counted many times. This rearrangement joins TRBV7-9 to TRBJ1-1; D gene uncertain. The length of the CDR3 is 12 residues. Trimming stripped 4 bases from V and 1 base from J, with 4 bases between. The germline gives CDR1 SEHNR, CDR2 FQNEAQ (reference sequence). The CDR3 sequence is CASSSQNTEAFF. The DNA of the CDR3 is TGTGCCAGCAGCTCCCAGAACACTGAAGCTTTCTTT.

A few counts support this clonotype. This sequence joins TRBV10-1 and TRBJ2-7; D unclear. Germline V lookup: CDR1 WNHNN, CDR2 SYGVQD (reference sequence). Trimming removed 6 bases at V and 6 bases at J, with 15 bases between. The CDR3 extends over 13 amino acids. CDR3 DNA sequence: TGCGCCAGCAGCTTCGGTTCTAGACCCGAGCAGTACTTC. Translated: CASSFGSRPEQYF.

The sample holds a few counts of this clonotype. This chain connects TRBV5-1 to TRBJ2-1, with 9 nucleotides matching TRBD1. The V gene's germline CDR1 is SGHRS and CDR2 YFSETQ. The length of the CDR3 is 15 residues. The ends lost 0 bases at V and 7 bases at J; junction bases unmatched: 5. CDR3 residues: CASSLEDRGENEQFF. CDR3 bases: TGCGCCAGCAGCTTGGAGGACAGGGGTGAAAATGAGCAGTTCTTC.

This clonotype was recorded a few times. The chain links TRBV20-1 to TRBJ2-7; D ambiguous. Trimming cost V 7 bases and J 3 bases, with 7 bases left between them. This CDR3 spans 10 amino acids. Germline loops: CDR1 DFQATT, CDR2 SNEGSKA (reference sequence). The CDR3 sequence: CSGLSYEQYF. CDR3 in DNA: TGCAGTGGACTGAGCTACGAGCAGTACTTC.

This clonotype was picked up a small number of times. The chain combines TRBV20-1 with TRBJ2-3; TRBD2 might be the D (5 bases). Germline loops: CDR1 DFQATT, CDR2 SNEGSKA (reference sequence). The CDR3 consists of 14 residues. Trimming cost V 1 base and J 5 bases, with 13 bases left between them. The DNA of the CDR3 is TGCAGTGCTAGAGTTGGCCTAGCAGTAGATACGCAGTATTTT. Encoded protein: CSARVGLAVDTQYF.

The rearrangement uses TRBV6-2 or TRBV6-3 and TRBJ2-5; no firm D call. The CDR3 spans 13 residues. Trimming took 6 bases from V and 1 from J, leaving 9 bases between them. Germline CDR1 and CDR2: MNHEY and SVGEGT. This CDR3 is CASRLQLQETQYF. Written as DNA, the CDR3 is TGTGCCAGCAGACTACAACTCCAAGAGACCCAGTACTTC.